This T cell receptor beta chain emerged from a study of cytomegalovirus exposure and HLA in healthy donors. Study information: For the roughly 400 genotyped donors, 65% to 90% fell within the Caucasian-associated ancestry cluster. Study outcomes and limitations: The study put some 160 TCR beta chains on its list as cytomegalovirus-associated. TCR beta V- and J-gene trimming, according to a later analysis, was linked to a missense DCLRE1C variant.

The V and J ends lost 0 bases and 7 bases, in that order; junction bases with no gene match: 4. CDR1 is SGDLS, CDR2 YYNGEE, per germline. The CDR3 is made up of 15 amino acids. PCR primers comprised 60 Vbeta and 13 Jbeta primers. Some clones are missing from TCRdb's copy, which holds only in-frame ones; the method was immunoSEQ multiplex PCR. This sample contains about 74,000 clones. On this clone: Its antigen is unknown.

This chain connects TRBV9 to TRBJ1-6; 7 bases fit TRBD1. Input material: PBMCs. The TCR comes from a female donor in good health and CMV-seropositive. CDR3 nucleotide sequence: TGTGCCAGCAGCGTAGAGGGCAGGGGGAATTCACCCCTCCACTTT. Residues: CASSVEGRGNSPLHF.